These 13 T cell receptor beta chains share one sample of origin, sequenced in a study of long-term antiretroviral therapy in people with HIV. Survey level was the resolution at which the v3.0 immunoSEQ assay ran. Assay used: immunoSEQ multiplex PCR; TCRdb lists only in-frame clones, some missing. The sample lists 30,000 to 40,000 clones; 86% were seen once. The sequences come from unsorted PBMCs, collected just before starting antiretroviral therapy. All receptors derive from a woman aged 18-29 years with HIV.

Written as DNA, the CDR3 is TGTGCCATCATTAGGACAGGGGTTGGGGAGACCCAGTACTTC. Protein product: CAIIRTGVGETQYF. The V gene is TRBV19, the J gene TRBJ2-5, with 9 bases fitting TRBD1. Germline V gives CDR1 LNHDA, CDR2 SQIVND (reference sequence). V trimming: 10 bases; J trimming: 5 bases; junction bases outside the gene matches: 11. This CDR3 is 14 amino acids long.

The V call is TRBV9, the J call TRBJ2-5; D call uncertain. The CDR3 has 11 amino acids. V was shortened by 3 bases and J by 5 bases, with 5 bases between the two germline ends. Germline CDR1 SGDLS, CDR2 YYNGEE. The CDR3 bases are TGTGCCAGCAGCGCGGTGGAGACCCAGTACTTC. Translation: CASSAVETQYF.

The V and J genes are TRBV5-1 and TRBJ2-1, with TRBD2 matching over 15 bases. V was pared by 4 bases and J by 0 bases, with 8 bases of the junction left unmatched. The CDR3 loop spans 19 amino acids. The V gene's germline CDR1 is SGHRS and CDR2 YFSETQ. The DNA of the CDR3 is TGCGCCAGCAGCACCGGACTAGCGGGAGGGAAGAGCTCCTACAATGAGCAGTTCTTC. It yields the protein CASSTGLAGGKSSYNEQFF. Supplemented by reference TRBV5-1 and TRBJ2-1, the full variable domain reads KAGVTQTPRYLIKTRGQQVTLSCSPISGHRSVSWYQQTPGQGLQFLFEYFSETQRNKGNFPGRFSGRQFSNSRSEMNVSTLELGDSALYLCASSTGLAGGKSSYNEQFFGPGTRLTVL.

This sequence joins TRBV6-4 and TRBJ2-1; 7 nucleotides line up with TRBD1. Germline CDR1 is MRHNA and CDR2 is SNTAGT. CDR3 size: 13 residues. The V segment lost 5 bases and the J segment 5 bases; nucleotides outside the gene matches: 3. As DNA, the CDR3 is TGTGCCAGCAGTACACAGGGGAACAATGAGCAGTTCTTC. Its translation is CASSTQGNNEQFF.

The chain employs TRBV25-1 and TRBJ1-2, with D hard to call. The V end lost 4 bases, the J end lost 6 bases, and 21 bases lay between the germline ends. The CDR3 runs to 16 residues. Germline lookup yields CDR1 MGHDK and CDR2 SYGVNS. CDR3 nucleotides: TGTGCCAGCAGTGTCGGGTCAGGTGGCCACAGAGATGGCTACACCTTC. Protein product: CASSVGSGGHRDGYTF.

The chain carries TRBV11-2 and TRBJ2-1; TRBD2 matches 8 bases. The germline V gene has CDR1 SGHAT and CDR2 FQNNGV. V was pared by 2 bases and J by 12 bases, with 6 bases of the junction left unmatched. The CDR3 loop spans 13 amino acids. CDR3 sequence: CASSLPSGSWQFF. DNA for the CDR3: TGTGCCAGCAGCTTACCCAGCGGGAGCTGGCAGTTCTTC.

The CDR3 loop is CASSEGAGGSYEQYF. The CDR3 coding sequence is TGTGCCAGCAGTGAAGGGGCGGGAGGATCCTACGAGCAGTACTTC. The rearrangement uses TRBV6-1 and TRBJ2-7; 8 nucleotides line up with TRBD2. Germline values: CDR1 MNHNS, CDR2 SASEGT. The CDR3 has 15 amino acids. V lost 1 base to trimming and J lost 1 base; unmatched junction nucleotides: 3.

The rearrangement uses TRBV7-2 and TRBJ2-1, with D maybe TRBD1 (6 bases). Germline CDR1 reads SGHTA; CDR2 reads FQGNSA. V dropped 8 bases and J dropped 5 bases, with 16 bases sitting between them. The CDR3 is 14 amino acids. The CDR3 coding sequence is TGTGCCAGCGGCCCCCAGGGGTCGCACAATGAGCAGTTCTTC. Its translation: CASGPQGSHNEQFF.

The J gene is TRBJ2-7, the V gene TRBV7-3; D might be TRBD1 (6 bases). The CDR3 is 14 residues long. CDR1 is SGHTA and CDR2 is FQGTGA in the germline V gene. V shed 2 bases and J shed 3 bases, with 11 bases lying between them. CDR3 loop: CASSLEGENYEQYF. CDR3 DNA: TGTGCCAGCAGCTTAGAGGGGGAAAACTACGAGCAGTACTTC. The full variable domain, its missing parts supplied by reference TRBV7-3 and TRBJ2-7, is GAGVSQTPSNKVTEKGKYVELRCDPISGHTALYWYRQSLGQGPEFLIYFQGTGAADDSGLPNDRFFAVRPEGSVSTLKIQRTERGDSAVYLCASSLEGENYEQYFGPGTRLTVT.

The chain couples TRBV27 to TRBJ2-3, with 7 bases aligning to TRBD1. The CDR3 runs to 16 residues. V gave up 6 bases and J gave up 4 bases; unmatched junction bases: 13. The germline gives CDR1 MNHEY, CDR2 SMNVEV (reference sequence). CDR3 amino acids: CASRQQGLSVSDTQYF. The CDR3, as DNA: TGTGCCAGCAGACAACAGGGGCTGAGTGTCTCAGATACGCAGTATTTT.

The rearrangement links TRBV19 to TRBJ2-7; 14 positions agree with TRBD2. The CDR3 totals 16 residues. Germline V gene data show CDR1 as LNHDA and CDR2 as SQIVND (reference sequence). With 5 bases clipped from V and 3 bases from J, the junction kept 6 bases outside the gene matches. The CDR3 sequence: CASSETGTSGSYEQYF. As DNA, the CDR3 is TGTGCCAGTAGTGAAACCGGGACTAGCGGGAGCTACGAGCAGTACTTC.

V usage is TRBV4-3 and J usage is TRBJ2-5; D uncertain. CDR3 length equals 15 residues. CDR1 is LGHNA and CDR2 is YSLEER in the germline V gene. Deletions cut 0 bases from V and 1 base from J, with 9 bases between. The chain's CDR3 is CASSQEGTVQETQYF. CDR3 DNA sequence: TGCGCCAGCAGCCAAGAAGGTACAGTCCAAGAGACCCAGTACTTC.

V is TRBV2 and J is TRBJ2-4, with TRBD2 as a possible D gene (7 bases). The germline V and J ends were trimmed by 6 bases and 5 bases, with 17 bases remaining between them. Germline V gene lookup returns CDR1 SNHLY and CDR2 FYNNEI. There are 15 residues in the CDR3. This CDR3 reads CASSRGGAFENIQYF. As DNA, the CDR3 is TGTGCCAGCAGCCGAGGGGGGGCGTTTGAAAACATTCAGTACTTC.